What follows is one T cell receptor beta chain and its context. Produced via immunoSEQ multiplex PCR; TCRdb's table is partial and in-frame only. Of hundreds of thousands of clones in the sample, roughly 80% were seen once. The CDR3 is 17 residues long. The ends were cut back, 5 bases at V and 3 bases at J, with 20 bases in the middle. The germline CDR1 and CDR2 sequences are SEHNR and FQNEAQ (reference sequence). Only Caucasian adults living in Nashville, Tennessee made up the donor group. Genomic DNA for unsorted samples was obtained from 70 million to 100 million PBMCs. The data are from a study of shared clonotypes between healthy human individuals. Background on the study: Those who served as donors were a couple of women and three men between the ages of 18 and 49.

The TCR originated in a woman between 40 and 50 years old in good health. Some clones in this sample may be carry-over from other donors' samples. The J gene is TRBJ1-5, the V gene TRBV7-9; D unclear. The sequencing sample was made of PBMCs. The CDR3 reads CASSEPPADGLNQPQHF. DNA for the CDR3: TGTGCCAGCAGCGAACCCCCGGCGGACGGCCTCAATCAGCCCCAGCATTTT.